What follows describes a single T cell receptor (beta chain). As yet, its antigen is unknown. The CDR3 has 15 residues. The V gene's germline CDR1 is SNHLY and CDR2 FYNNEI. V was clipped by 3 bases and J by 5 bases, with 13 bases between them. This sample is drawn from a study of cytomegalovirus exposure and HLA in healthy donors. Study background: According to later analysis, the same platform produced the 110 or so validation and several hundred first-cohort repertoires. Study-wide results and caveats: The authors listed around 150 TCR beta chains as cytomegalovirus-associated. Cytomegalovirus status was reportedly diagnosed by the classifier with high specificity and sensitivity.

Profiling relied on immunoSEQ multiplex PCR, and the TCRdb table lists in-frame clones only, not all of them. The sample yields 150,000 to 200,000 clones, roughly nine tenths seen once. This clonotype was sampled from a woman younger than 30 in good health and CMV-seropositive. The chain recombines TRBV2 with TRBJ2-2; weak D call: TRBD1 (7 bases). The specimen sequenced was PBMCs. CDR3 sequence: CASSDSGGGTGELFF. As DNA, the CDR3 is TGTGCCAGCAGTGATTCAGGGGGAGGTACCGGGGAGCTGTTTTTT.